Given below is one T cell receptor beta chain in context. Sequenced by immunoSEQ multiplex PCR; TCRdb stores in-frame clones only, minus some. The sample holds approximately 180,000 clones, about 91% seen once. This sample is part of a study of blood T cell repertoires in COVID-19. This CDR3 region has 13 residues. With V trimmed by 0 bases and J by 4 bases, 0 bases remained unmatched. Germline V CDR1 and CDR2: SGDLS, YYNGEE. Sequencing input: PBMCs or T cells enriched from blood (not recorded which). The clonotype was recovered from a woman in her forties with acute COVID-19. V usage is TRBV9 and J usage is TRBJ2-5, with TRBD1 identical over 7 bases. The CDR3 DNA follows: TGTGCCAGCAGCGTAGCAGGGGGAGAGACCCAGTACTTC. It codes for CASSVAGGETQYF.